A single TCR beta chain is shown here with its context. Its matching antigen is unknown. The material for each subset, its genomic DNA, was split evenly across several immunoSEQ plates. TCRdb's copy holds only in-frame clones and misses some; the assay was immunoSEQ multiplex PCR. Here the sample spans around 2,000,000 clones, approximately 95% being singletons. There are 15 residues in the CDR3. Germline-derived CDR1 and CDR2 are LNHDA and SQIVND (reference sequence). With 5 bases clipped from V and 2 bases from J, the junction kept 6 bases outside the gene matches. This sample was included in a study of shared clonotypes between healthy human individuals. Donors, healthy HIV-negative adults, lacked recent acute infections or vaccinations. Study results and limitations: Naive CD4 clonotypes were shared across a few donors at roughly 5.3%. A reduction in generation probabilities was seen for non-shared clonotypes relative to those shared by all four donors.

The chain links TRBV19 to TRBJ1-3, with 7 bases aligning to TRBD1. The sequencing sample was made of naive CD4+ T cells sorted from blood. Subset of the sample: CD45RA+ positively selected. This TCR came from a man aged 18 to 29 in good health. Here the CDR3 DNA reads TGTGCCAGTAGTTCCCTCGACAGGGCTGGAAACACCATATATTTT. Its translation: CASSSLDRAGNTIYF.